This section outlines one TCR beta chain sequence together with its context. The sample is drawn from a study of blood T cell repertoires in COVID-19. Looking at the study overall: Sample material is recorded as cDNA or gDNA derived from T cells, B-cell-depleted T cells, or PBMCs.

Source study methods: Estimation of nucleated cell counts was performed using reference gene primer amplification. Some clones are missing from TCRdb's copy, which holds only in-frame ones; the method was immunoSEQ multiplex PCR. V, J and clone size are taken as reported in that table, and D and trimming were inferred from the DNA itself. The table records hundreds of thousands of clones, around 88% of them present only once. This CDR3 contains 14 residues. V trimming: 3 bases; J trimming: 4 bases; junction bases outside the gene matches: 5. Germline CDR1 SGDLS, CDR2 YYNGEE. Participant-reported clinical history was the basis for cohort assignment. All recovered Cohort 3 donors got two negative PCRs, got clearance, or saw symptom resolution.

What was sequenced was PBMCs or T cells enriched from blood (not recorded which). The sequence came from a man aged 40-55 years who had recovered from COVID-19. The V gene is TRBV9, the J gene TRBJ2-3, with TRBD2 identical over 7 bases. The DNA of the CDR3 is TGTGCCAGCAGCGGGGGACTAACCTCAGATACGCAGTATTTT. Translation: CASSGGLTSDTQYF. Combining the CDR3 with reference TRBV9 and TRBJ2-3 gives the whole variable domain DSGVTQTPKHLITATGQRVTLRCSPRSGDLSVYWYQQSLDQGLQFLIQYYNGEERAKGNILERFSAQQFPDLHSELNLSSLELGDSALYFCASSGGLTSDTQYFGPGTRLTVL.